This T cell receptor (beta chain) was captured by sequencing in a study of identical twins. Study observations and caveats: Cord blood beta clonotypes that were abundant carried fewer insertions, and memory repertoires showed no such trend.

The CDR3 contains 14 residues. V gave up 6 bases and J gave up 7 bases; unmatched junction bases: 12. The germline CDR1 and CDR2 sequences are SQVTM and ANQGSEA. This clonotype was picked up many times. Its antigen is not identified. Template switching (which added a universal primer site) was used, and cDNA carried unique molecular identifiers. Using its own MiXCR run on the 5' RACE reads, TCRdb lists one record per CDR3 protein. The sample carries approximately 590,000 distinct CDR3 sequences, roughly 9.5% recorded once. This sample was also put to use in a study of yellow fever vaccine responses in identical twins.

The source of this sequence is a woman aged 18-35 years in good health. Source material: PBMCs. The chain is built from TRBV29-1 and TRBJ2-1, with TRBD1 identical over 7 bases. The CDR3 sequence: CSVEGQLRLNEQFF. The CDR3 nucleotides read TGCAGCGTCGAGGGACAGCTTCGACTAAATGAGCAGTTCTTC.